This T cell receptor beta chain was recorded in a study of cytomegalovirus exposure and HLA in healthy donors. The study's findings and limits: Previous analysis showed most TCR beta V segments were productive about 87% or about 30% of the time. Reportedly, fewer N-insertions than the approximately 600-donor mean appeared in an Asian-associated ancestry cluster in a later analysis. As confirmed in vitro, three CMV-associated chains were specific for CMV antigens.

As for this clone: Antigen: not known.

Primers for the PCR totalled 60 Vbeta and 13 Jbeta. Sequenced by immunoSEQ multiplex PCR; TCRdb stores in-frame clones only, minus some. The repertoire has roughly 120,000 clones, around three quarters of them found once; the top ten carry more than 2.5%. Sequenced material: PBMCs. This TCR came from a male donor in good health and CMV-seronegative.

In DNA form, the CDR3 reads TGTGCCACCACGATGCGGCAGGGCAACACCGGGGAGCTGTTTTTT. Protein: CATTMRQGNTGELFF. The rearrangement joins TRBV27 to TRBJ2-2; possible D gene TRBD1, 5 bases. Per germline, CDR1 MNHEY and CDR2 SMNVEV (reference sequence). V shed 10 bases and J shed 2 bases, with 17 bases lying between them. The CDR3 contains 15 residues.